This TCR beta chain was obtained from a study of T cell responses to AZD1222 COVID-19 vaccine. Whole-study results and caveats: A rise in Spike-specific TCR breadth and depth followed two AZD1222 doses. Most donors were white British, females outnumbered males, and clonal diversity was possibly underestimated. The peak T cell response came first, and repertoires were sampled only after it.

The CDR3 has 15 amino acids. Germline lookup yields CDR1 SGHNT and CDR2 YENEEA. Trimming shortened V by 3 bases and J by 4 bases, and 10 bases separated the two germline ends. This clone showed up just a few times. Its matching antigen is unknown. Produced via immunoSEQ multiplex PCR; TCRdb's table is partial and in-frame only. Of about 140,000 clones detected, 92% appear once; the ten largest clones hold about 3.2%. The chain has TRBV11-3 and TRBJ2-6, with D tentatively TRBD2 (5 bases). The clonotype originates from an adult in good health. The sequencing used peripheral blood, collected on day 0 of AZD1222 vaccination. The CDR3 nucleotides are TGTGCCAGCAGCTTGGGCGGGCAAGGGGCCAACGTCCTGACTTTC. It yields the protein CASSLGGQGANVLTF.